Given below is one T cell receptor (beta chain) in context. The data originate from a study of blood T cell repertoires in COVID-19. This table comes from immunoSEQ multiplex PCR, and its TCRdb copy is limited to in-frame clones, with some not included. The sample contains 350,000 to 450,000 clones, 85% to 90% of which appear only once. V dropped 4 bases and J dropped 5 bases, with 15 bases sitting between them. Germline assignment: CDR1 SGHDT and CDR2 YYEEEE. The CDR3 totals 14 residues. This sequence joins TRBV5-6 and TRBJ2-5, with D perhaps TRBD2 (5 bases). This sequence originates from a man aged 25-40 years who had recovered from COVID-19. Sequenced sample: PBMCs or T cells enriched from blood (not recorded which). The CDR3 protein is CASSLGVPAETQYF. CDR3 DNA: TGTGCCAGCAGCCTCGGGGTACCGGCGGAGACCCAGTACTTC.